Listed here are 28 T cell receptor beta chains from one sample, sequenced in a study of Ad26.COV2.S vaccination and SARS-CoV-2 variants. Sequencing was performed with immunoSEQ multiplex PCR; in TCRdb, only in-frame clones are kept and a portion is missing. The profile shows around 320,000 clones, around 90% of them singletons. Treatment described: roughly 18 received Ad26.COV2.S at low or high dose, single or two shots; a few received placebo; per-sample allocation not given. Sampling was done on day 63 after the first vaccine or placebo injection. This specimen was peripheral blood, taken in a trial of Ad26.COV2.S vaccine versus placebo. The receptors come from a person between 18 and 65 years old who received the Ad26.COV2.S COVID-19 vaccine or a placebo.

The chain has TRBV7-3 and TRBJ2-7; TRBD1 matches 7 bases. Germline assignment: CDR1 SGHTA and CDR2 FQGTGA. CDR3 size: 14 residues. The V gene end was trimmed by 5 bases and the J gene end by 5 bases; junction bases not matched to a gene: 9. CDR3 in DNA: TGTGCCAGCAGCATACAGGGGAGTGGCGACGAGCAGTACTTC. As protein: CASSIQGSGDEQYF.

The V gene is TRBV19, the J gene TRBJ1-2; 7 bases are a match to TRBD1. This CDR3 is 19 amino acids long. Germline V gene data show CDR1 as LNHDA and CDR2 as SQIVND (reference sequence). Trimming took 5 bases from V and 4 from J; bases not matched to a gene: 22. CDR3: CASSSRKGMTGQGVYGYTF. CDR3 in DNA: TGTGCCAGTAGTTCCCGAAAGGGGATGACAGGCCAGGGGGTCTATGGCTACACCTTC.

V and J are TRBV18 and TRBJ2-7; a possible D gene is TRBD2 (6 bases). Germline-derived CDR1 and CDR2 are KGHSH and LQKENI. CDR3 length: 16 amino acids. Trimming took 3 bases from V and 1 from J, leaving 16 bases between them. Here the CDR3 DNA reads TGTGCCAGCTCACCCCCGTTGGAGGGTCGTTCCTACGAGCAGTACTTC. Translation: CASSPPLEGRSYEQYF.

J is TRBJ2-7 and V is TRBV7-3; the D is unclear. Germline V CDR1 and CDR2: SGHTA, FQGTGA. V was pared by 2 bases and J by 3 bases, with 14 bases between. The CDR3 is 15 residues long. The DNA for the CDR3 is TGTGCCAGCAGCTTAGGCCCCGCCCGGCACTACGAGCAGTACTTC. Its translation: CASSLGPARHYEQYF.

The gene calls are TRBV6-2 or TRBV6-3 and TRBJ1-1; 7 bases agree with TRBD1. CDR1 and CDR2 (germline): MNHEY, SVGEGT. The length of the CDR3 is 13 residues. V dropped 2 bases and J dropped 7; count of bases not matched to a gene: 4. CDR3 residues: CASSYGTEFEAFF. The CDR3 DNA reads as TGTGCCAGCAGTTACGGGACAGAATTTGAAGCTTTCTTT.

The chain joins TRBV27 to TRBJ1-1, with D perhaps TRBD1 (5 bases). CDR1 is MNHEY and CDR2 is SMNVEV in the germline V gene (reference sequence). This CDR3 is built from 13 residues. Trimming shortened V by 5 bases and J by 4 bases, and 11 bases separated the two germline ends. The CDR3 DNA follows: TGTGCCAGCAGTGTCAGGGTTAGCACTGAAGCTTTCTTT. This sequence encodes CASSVRVSTEAFF.

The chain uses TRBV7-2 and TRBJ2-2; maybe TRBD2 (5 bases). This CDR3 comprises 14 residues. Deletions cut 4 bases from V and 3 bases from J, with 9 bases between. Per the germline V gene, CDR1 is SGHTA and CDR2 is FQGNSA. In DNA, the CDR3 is TGTGCCAGCAGCTCTGGAGGATACACCGGGGAGCTGTTTTTT. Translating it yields CASSSGGYTGELFF. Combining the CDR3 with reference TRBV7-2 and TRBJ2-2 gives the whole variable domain GAGVSQSPSNKVTEKGKDVELRCDPISGHTALYWYRQSLGQGLEFLIYFQGNSAPDKSGLPSDRFSAERTGGSVSTLTIQRTQQEDSAVYLCASSSGGYTGELFFGEGSRLTVL.

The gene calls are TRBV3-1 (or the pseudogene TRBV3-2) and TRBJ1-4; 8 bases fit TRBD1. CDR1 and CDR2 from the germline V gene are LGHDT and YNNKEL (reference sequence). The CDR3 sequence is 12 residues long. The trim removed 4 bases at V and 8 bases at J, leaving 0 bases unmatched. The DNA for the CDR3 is TGTGCCAGCAGCCGGACAGGGGAAAAACTGTTTTTT. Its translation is CASSRTGEKLFF.

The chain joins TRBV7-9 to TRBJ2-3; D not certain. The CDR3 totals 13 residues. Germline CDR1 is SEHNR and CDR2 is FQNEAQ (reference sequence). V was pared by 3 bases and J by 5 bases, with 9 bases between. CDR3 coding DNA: TGTGCCAGCAGCTTCAAGGAGCGAGATACGCAGTATTTT. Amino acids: CASSFKERDTQYF.

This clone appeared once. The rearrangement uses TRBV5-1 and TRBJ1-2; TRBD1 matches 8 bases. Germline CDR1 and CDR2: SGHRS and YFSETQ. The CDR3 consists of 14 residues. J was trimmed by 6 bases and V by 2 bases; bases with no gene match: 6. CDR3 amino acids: CASSFQGATNGYTF. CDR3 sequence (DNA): TGCGCCAGCAGCTTCCAGGGGGCGACGAATGGCTACACCTTC. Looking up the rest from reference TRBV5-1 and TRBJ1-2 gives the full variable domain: KAGVTQTPRYLIKTRGQQVTLSCSPISGHRSVSWYQQTPGQGLQFLFEYFSETQRNKGNFPGRFSGRQFSNSRSEMNVSTLELGDSALYLCASSFQGATNGYTFGSGTRLTVV.

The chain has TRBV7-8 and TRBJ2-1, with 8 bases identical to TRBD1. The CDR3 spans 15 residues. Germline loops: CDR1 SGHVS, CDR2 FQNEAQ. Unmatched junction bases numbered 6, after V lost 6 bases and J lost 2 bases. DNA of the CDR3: TGTGCCAGCAGTACCTCAGGGGGCGCCTACAATGAGCAGTTCTTC. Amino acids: CASSTSGGAYNEQFF.

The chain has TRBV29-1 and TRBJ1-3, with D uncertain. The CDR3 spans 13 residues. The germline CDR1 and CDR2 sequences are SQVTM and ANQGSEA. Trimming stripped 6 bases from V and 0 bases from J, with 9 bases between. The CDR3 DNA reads TGCAGCGTAAAACAGAGCTCTGGAAACACCATATATTTT. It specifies CSVKQSSGNTIYF. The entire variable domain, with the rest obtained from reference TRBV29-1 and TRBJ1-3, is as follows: SAVISQKPSRDICQRGTSLTIQCQVDSQVTMMFWYRQQPGQSLTLIATANQGSEATYESGFVIDKFPISRPNLTFSTLTVSNMSPEDSSIYLCSVKQSSGNTIYFGEGSWLTVV.

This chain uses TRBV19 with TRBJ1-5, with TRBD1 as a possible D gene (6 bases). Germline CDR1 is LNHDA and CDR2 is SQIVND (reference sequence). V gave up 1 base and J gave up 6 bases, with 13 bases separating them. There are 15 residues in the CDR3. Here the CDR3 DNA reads TGTGCCAGTAGTATAGTGGGGGGCGGTGCTCAGCCCCAGCATTTT. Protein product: CASSIVGGGAQPQHF. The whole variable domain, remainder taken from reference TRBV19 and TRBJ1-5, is DGGITQSPKYLFRKEGQNVTLSCEQNLNHDAMYWYRQDPGQGLRLIYYSQIVNDFQKGDIAEGYSVSREKKESFPLTVTSAQKNPTAFYLCASSIVGGGAQPQHFGDGTRLSIL.

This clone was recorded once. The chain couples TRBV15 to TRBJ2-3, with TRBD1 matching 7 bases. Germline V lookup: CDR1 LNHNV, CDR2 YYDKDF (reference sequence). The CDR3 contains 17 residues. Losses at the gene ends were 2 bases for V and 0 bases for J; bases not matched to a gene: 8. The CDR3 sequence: CATSRLKTGSSTDTQYF. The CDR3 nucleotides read TGTGCCACCAGCAGACTTAAGACAGGGTCAAGCACAGATACGCAGTATTTT. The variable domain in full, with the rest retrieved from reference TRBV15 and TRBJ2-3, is DAMVIQNPRYQVTQFGKPVTLSCSQTLNHNVMYWYQQKSSQAPKLLFHYYDKDFNNEADTPDNFQSRRPNTSFCFLDIRSPGLGDTAMYLCATSRLKTGSSTDTQYFGPGTRLTVL.

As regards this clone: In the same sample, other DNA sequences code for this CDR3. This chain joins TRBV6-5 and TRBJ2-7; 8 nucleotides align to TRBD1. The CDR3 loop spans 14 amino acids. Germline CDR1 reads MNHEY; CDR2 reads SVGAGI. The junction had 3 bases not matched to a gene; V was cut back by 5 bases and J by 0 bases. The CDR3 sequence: CASSRQGSSYEQYF. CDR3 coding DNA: TGTGCCAGCAGTCGACAGGGGTCCTCCTACGAGCAGTACTTC.

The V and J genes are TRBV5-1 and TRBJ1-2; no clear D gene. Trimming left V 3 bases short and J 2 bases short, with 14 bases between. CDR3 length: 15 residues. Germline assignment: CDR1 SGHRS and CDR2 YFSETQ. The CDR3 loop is CASSSVAGENYGYTF. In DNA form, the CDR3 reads TGCGCCAGCAGCTCCGTTGCCGGGGAGAACTATGGCTACACCTTC. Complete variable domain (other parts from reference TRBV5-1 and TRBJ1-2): KAGVTQTPRYLIKTRGQQVTLSCSPISGHRSVSWYQQTPGQGLQFLFEYFSETQRNKGNFPGRFSGRQFSNSRSEMNVSTLELGDSALYLCASSSVAGENYGYTFGSGTRLTVV.

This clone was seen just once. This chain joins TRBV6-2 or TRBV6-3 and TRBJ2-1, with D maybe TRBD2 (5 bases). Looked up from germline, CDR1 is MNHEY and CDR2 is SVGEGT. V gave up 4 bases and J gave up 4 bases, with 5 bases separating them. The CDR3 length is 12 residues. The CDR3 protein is CASSSGYNEQFF. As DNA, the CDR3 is TGTGCCAGCAGTTCGGGGTACAATGAGCAGTTCTTC.

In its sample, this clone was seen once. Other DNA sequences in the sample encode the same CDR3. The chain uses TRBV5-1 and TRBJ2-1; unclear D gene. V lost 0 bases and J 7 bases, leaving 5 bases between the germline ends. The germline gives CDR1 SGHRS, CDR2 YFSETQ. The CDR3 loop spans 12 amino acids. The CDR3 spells CASSLEGNEQFF. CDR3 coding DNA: TGCGCCAGCAGCTTGGAAGGGAATGAGCAGTTCTTC.

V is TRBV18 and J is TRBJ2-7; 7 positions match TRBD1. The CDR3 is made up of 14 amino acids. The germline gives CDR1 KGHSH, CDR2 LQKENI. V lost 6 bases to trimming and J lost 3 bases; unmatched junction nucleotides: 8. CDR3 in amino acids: CASSSERGLYEQYF. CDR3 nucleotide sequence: TGTGCCAGCTCCAGTGAGAGGGGGCTCTACGAGCAGTACTTC.

DNA for the CDR3: TGTGCCAGCAGCCAAGTGTTCCAGGGGGACGAAAAACTGTTTTTT. As protein: CASSQVFQGDEKLFF. V gene TRBV4-2 combines with J gene TRBJ1-4; TRBD1 matches at 7 bases. V shed 1 base, J shed 8 bases, and the junction held 7 bases outside the gene matches. Germline CDR1 LGHNA, CDR2 YNFKEQ. This CDR3 has 15 residues.

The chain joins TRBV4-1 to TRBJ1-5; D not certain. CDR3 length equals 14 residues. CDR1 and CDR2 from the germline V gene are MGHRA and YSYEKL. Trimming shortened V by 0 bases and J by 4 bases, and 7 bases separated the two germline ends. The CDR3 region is CASSQERVNQPQHF. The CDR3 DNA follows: TGCGCCAGCAGCCAAGAACGCGTAAATCAGCCCCAGCATTTT.

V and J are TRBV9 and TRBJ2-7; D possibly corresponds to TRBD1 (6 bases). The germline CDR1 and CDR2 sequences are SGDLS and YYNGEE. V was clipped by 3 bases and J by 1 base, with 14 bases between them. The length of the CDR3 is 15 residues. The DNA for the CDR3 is TGTGCCAGCAGCGGGACCGGGACAAATTCCTACGAGCAGTACTTC. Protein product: CASSGTGTNSYEQYF.

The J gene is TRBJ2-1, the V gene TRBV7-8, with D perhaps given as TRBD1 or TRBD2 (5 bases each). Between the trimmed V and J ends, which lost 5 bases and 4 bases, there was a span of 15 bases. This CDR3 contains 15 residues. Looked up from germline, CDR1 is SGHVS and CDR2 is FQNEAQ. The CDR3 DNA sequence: TGTGCCAGCAGCCCGGGACCCCCTCCGTACAATGAGCAGTTCTTC. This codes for CASSPGPPPYNEQFF.

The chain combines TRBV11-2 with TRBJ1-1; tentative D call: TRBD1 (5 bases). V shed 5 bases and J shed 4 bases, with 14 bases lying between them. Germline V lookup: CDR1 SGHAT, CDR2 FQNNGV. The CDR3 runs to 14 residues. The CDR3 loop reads CASSPRDWGTEAFF. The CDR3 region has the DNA TGTGCCAGCAGCCCTCGGGACTGGGGCACTGAAGCTTTCTTT.

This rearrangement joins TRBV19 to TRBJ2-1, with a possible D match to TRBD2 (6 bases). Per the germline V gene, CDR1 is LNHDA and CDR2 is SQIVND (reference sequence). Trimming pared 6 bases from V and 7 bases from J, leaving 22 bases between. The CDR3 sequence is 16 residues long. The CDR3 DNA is TGTGCCAGTAGGCAGCCGGGACTTAGCAGAGGGAATGAGCAGTTCTTC. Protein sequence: CASRQPGLSRGNEQFF.

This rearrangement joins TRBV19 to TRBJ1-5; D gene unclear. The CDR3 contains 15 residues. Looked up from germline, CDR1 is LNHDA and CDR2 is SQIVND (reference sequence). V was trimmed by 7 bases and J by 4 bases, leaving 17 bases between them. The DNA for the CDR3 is TGTGCCAGTAAACGATGGACGGACCCAAATCAGCCCCAGCATTTT. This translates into CASKRWTDPNQPQHF. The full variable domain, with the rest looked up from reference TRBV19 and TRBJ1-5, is DGGITQSPKYLFRKEGQNVTLSCEQNLNHDAMYWYRQDPGQGLRLIYYSQIVNDFQKGDIAEGYSVSREKKESFPLTVTSAQKNPTAFYLCASKRWTDPNQPQHFGDGTRLSIL.

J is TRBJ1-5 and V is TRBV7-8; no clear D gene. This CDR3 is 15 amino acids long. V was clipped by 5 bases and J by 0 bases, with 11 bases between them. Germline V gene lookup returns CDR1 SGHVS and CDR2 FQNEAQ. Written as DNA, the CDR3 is TGTGCCAGCAGCGCCCAGGAGTTTAGCAATCAGCCCCAGCATTTT. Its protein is CASSAQEFSNQPQHF.

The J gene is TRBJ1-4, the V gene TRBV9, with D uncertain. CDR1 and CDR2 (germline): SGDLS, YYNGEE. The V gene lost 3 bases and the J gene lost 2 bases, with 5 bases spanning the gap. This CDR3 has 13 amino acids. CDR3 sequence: CASSGRTNEKLFF. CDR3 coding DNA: TGTGCCAGCAGCGGACGTACTAATGAAAAACTGTTTTTT. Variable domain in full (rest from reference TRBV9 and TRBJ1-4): DSGVTQTPKHLITATGQRVTLRCSPRSGDLSVYWYQQSLDQGLQFLIQYYNGEERAKGNILERFSAQQFPDLHSELNLSSLELGDSALYFCASSGRTNEKLFFGSGTQLSVL.